This entry concerns a single T cell receptor (beta chain). Its antigen is as yet unknown. This entry is derived from a study of graft-versus-host responses after intestinal transplantation. General observations from the study: In recipient marrow, GvH clones were found, and some appeared first in ileum or blood.

This CDR3 has 13 amino acids. CDR1 is SEHNR, CDR2 FQNEAQ, per germline (reference sequence). Trimming left V 5 bases short and J 4 bases short, with 11 bases between. Sequencing was performed with immunoSEQ multiplex PCR; in TCRdb, only in-frame clones are kept and a portion is missing. The data contain tens of thousands of clones, roughly 94% of them singletons. This clonotype was sampled from a human patient who received an intestinal transplant, so some T cells may come from the graft donor. Sequencing used PBMCs, obtained 156 days after intestinal transplant. This chain uses TRBV7-9 with TRBJ1-2; TRBD1 is a possible D gene (5 bases). The DNA of the CDR3 is TGTGCCAGCAGCCCCTCGGGGGGCTATGGCTACACCTTC. Translation: CASSPSGGYGYTF.